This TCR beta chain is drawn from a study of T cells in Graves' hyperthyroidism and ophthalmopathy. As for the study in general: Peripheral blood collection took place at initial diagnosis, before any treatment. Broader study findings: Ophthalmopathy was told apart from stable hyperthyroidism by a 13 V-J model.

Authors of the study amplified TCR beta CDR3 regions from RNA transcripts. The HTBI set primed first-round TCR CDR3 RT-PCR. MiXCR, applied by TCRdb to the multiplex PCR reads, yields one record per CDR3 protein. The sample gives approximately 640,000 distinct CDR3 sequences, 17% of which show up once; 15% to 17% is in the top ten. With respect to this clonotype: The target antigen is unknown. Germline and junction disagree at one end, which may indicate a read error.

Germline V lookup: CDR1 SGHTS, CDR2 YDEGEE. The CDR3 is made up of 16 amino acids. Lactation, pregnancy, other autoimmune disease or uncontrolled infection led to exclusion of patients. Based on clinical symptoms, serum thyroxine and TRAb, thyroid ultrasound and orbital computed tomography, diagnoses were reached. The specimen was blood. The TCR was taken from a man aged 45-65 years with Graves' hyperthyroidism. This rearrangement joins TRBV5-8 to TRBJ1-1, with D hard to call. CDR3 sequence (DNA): TGTGCCAGCAGCCCCCGATCCCGTCGGCTGAACACTGAGGCTTTCTTT. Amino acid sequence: CASSPRSRRLNTEAFF.